This TCR beta chain was obtained from a study of cytomegalovirus exposure and HLA in healthy donors. Study details: Previous work identified 100 million or so unique TCR beta sequences from around 200 million T cells.

The PCR contained 60 Vbeta and 13 Jbeta primers. The protocol was immunoSEQ multiplex PCR, while the TCRdb copy is restricted to in-frame clones and leaves out a portion. The data contain 100,000 to 150,000 clones, 80% of them singletons. The CDR3 is 15 residues long. CDR1 and CDR2 (germline): SGHTA, FQGNSA. After removal of 2 bases from V and 5 bases from J, the junction contained 3 bases not matched to a gene. This rearrangement joins TRBV7-2 to TRBJ2-1; TRBD2 matches 10 bases. The clonotype originates from a woman in her thirties or forties in good health and CMV-seronegative. Sequencing used PBMCs. The CDR3 spells CASSLPAGGHNEQFF. CDR3 in DNA: TGTGCCAGCAGCTTACCAGCGGGAGGGCACAATGAGCAGTTCTTC.